This T cell receptor (beta chain) was profiled in a study of blood T cell repertoires in COVID-19 (dated by TCRdb to 2018 to 2021). At the level of the whole study: Samples from collaborators originated in the United States, Italy and Spain and spanned both the acute and convalescent phases of COVID-19. The samples were drawn from two sources: the first 160 participants of the ongoing ImmuneRACE study, and some 1,300 subjects contributed by 6 global collaborators. Sample metadata almost always included a de-identified subject ID, COVID-19 status, age in years and sex. The material from the prospective study consisted of cDNA or gDNA derived from T cells, B-cell-depleted T cells, or PBMCs. Where HLA class I and class II types were available, the types were taken from metadata supplied by the sample provider, not from assay-based typing. The dataset comprised deeply sampled blood TCRbeta repertoires from subjects exposed to, actively infected with, or recovered from COVID-19. The repertoires were made available in a free public database intended to serve as a resource for research on the immune response to SARS-CoV-2. Study-level results and caveats: Clinical and demographic metadata were provided uncurated, with the amount varying by source and participant.

The CDR3 contains 13 residues, cysteine and phenylalanine counted. Only the CDR3 DNA is retained, 39 bases long and in frame from the first base. Ends trimmed: V by 5 bases, J by 10 bases; bases unmatched to a gene: 5. For CDR1 and CDR2, the germline V gene lists SGDLS and YYNGEE. This clone was observed once. Its antigen remains unidentified. Base-call qualities are not available, and no considerably larger clone is one nucleotide away. Whole blood was collected in K2EDTA tubes by collaborating institutions according to the institutions' own protocols. For TCRbeta analysis, collaborator samples were shipped as frozen whole blood, as isolated PBMCs, or as DNA extracted from either sample type. The immunoSEQ Assay, a bias-controlled multiplex PCR, was used to amplify TCRbeta CDR3 regions from genomic DNA. The authors' pipeline ran thus. Within the assay, amplification of reference gene primers was used to estimate how many nucleated cells each sample contained. To quantify the absolute abundance of each unique TCRbeta CDR3 rearrangement, sequence reads were collapsed and filtered. Productive Simpson clonality was computed per sample as the square root of Simpson's diversity index over productive rearrangements. Imported from immuneACCESS, the table was reduced by TCRdb to in-frame sequences with V and J called. These copies leave out some clones; in studies compared against another copy, an unresolved V gene accounts for under half, and the cause of the remainder is not known. That table supplies the V and J calls and clone size; D and trimming were determined from the DNA. In all, the sample holds approximately 260,000 clones, and roughly four fifths of those were seen once. 12% of the sample is in the top ten clones.

The specimen sequenced was peripheral blood. Rearrangement joined TRBV9 to TRBJ1-6, and TRBD1 aligns with 8 junction nucleotides. This sequence was found in a woman in her sixties with active or convalescent COVID-19. The sequence in DNA is TGTGCCAGCAGTACCGGGACAGGCTCACCCCTCCACTTT. It translates to CASSTGTGSPLHF.